The 15 T cell receptor beta chains listed next were all sequenced from one sample in a study of control samples from healthy donors and cancer patients. Using immunoSEQ multiplex PCR, the repertoire was profiled, and TCRdb retains in-frame clones only, with some absent. This table holds some 110,000 clones, more than 75% found once. The sequenced sample consisted of blood. The source is a woman aged 70-85 years in good health.

The CDR3 reads CATSDSRRAGRVTQYF. CDR3 in DNA: TGTGCCACCAGTGATTCCCGAAGAGCGGGGAGGGTGACCCAGTACTTC. The chain has TRBV24-1 and TRBJ2-5, with 7 bases fitting TRBD2. The CDR3 loop spans 16 amino acids. V lost 2 bases to trimming and J lost 7 bases; unmatched junction nucleotides: 12. The germline V gene encodes CDR1 KGHDR and CDR2 SFDVKD.

The chain combines TRBV19 with TRBJ2-7, with 7 nucleotides matching TRBD1. This CDR3 has 16 amino acids. Germline V gene sequence: CDR1 LNHDA, CDR2 SQIVND (reference sequence). Germline trimming cut 4 bases from V and 3 bases from J; bases unmatched to any gene: 12. The CDR3 nucleotides read TGTGCCAGTAGTACTCGGCAGGGGGACCCCCGCTACGAGCAGTACTTC. Translation gives CASSTRQGDPRYEQYF.

V usage is TRBV12-3 or TRBV12-4 and J usage is TRBJ1-1, with TRBD1 matching over 8 bases. CDR3 length: 12 amino acids. J lost 12 bases, V lost 5 bases, and 8 bases had no gene match. CDR3 in DNA: TGTGCCAGCAGTCAGGGGGCGCGTGGAACTTTCTTT. Translating it yields CASSQGARGTFF.

J is TRBJ1-2 and V is TRBV5-1; unclear D gene. The CDR3 has 14 residues. Between the trimmed V and J ends, which lost 0 bases and 2 bases, there was a span of 8 bases. The germline V gene encodes CDR1 SGHRS and CDR2 YFSETQ. CDR3 DNA: TGCGCCAGCAGCTTGGGGCCGGGAAACTATGGCTACACCTTC. Its translation: CASSLGPGNYGYTF.

This clone came up once. J is TRBJ2-2 and V is TRBV19, with no clear D. The CDR3 is 12 amino acids. With 4 bases removed from V and 5 bases from J, the gap between germline ends came to 5 bases. The germline gives CDR1 LNHDA, CDR2 SQIVND (reference sequence). CDR3 sequence (DNA): TGTGCCAGTAGTACGTCGACCGGGGAGCTGTTTTTT. Its protein product is CASSTSTGELFF.

This clone was recorded a few times. The V call is TRBV9, the J call TRBJ2-3; the D call may be TRBD1 or TRBD2 (7 bases each). The V and J ends lost 0 bases and 5 bases respectively, with 19 bases between them. The CDR3 extends over 17 amino acids. Germline V CDR1 and CDR2: SGDLS, YYNGEE. CDR3 amino acids: CASSVANPGGVVDTQYF. As DNA, the CDR3 is TGTGCCAGCAGCGTAGCGAACCCAGGGGGGGTTGTAGATACGCAGTATTTT.

The rearrangement links TRBV24-1 to TRBJ1-5; a possible D gene is TRBD1 (5 bases). CDR3 size: 15 residues. The germline CDR1 and CDR2 sequences are KGHDR and SFDVKD. V was clipped by 5 bases and J by 0 bases, with 10 bases between them. CDR3 sequence (DNA): TGTGCCACCAGTGTGAGGGACCTTAGCAATCAGCCCCAGCATTTT. Residues: CATSVRDLSNQPQHF.

The chain employs TRBV2 and TRBJ1-5, with D perhaps matching TRBD1 (5 bases). Trimming pared 8 bases from V and 5 bases from J, leaving 13 bases between. This CDR3 region has 13 residues. Germline assignment: CDR1 SNHLY and CDR2 FYNNEI. In DNA form, the CDR3 reads TGTGCCAGCGCGAGGGGCTCTGATCAGCCCCAGCATTTT. Protein: CASARGSDQPQHF.

The rearrangement links TRBV28 to TRBJ2-5; 8 nucleotides match TRBD2. The ends lost 6 bases at V and 4 bases at J; junction bases unmatched: 10. The CDR3 spans 15 residues. Germline lookup yields CDR1 MDHEN and CDR2 SYDVKM. CDR3 sequence reads: CASRPAGGEGETQYF. The CDR3 DNA sequence: TGTGCCAGCAGGCCGGCCGGGGGGGAGGGAGAGACCCAGTACTTC. Filled out from reference TRBV28 and TRBJ2-5, the complete variable domain reads DVKVTQSSRYLVKRTGEKVFLECVQDMDHENMFWYRQDPGLGLRLIYFSYDVKMKEKGDIPEGYSVSREKKERFSLILESASTNQTSMYLCASRPAGGEGETQYFGPGTRLLVL.

The chain carries TRBV3-1 (or the pseudogene TRBV3-2) and TRBJ2-2, with 9 bases aligning to TRBD2. The V segment lost 1 base and the J segment 0 bases; nucleotides outside the gene matches: 6. The germline V gene has CDR1 LGHDT and CDR2 YNNKEL (reference sequence). The CDR3 length is 18 residues. Here the CDR3 DNA reads TGTGCCAGCAGCCAAGGACTCGCGGGGGGGACGAACACCGGGGAGCTGTTTTTT. Its translation is CASSQGLAGGTNTGELFF.

The chain is built from TRBV6-6 and TRBJ2-5; 7 nucleotides agree with TRBD2. Germline lookup yields CDR1 MNHNY and CDR2 SVGAGI (reference sequence). V lost 10 bases, J lost 4 bases, and 6 bases stayed unmatched. This CDR3 has 12 amino acids. The CDR3: CAISRTRETQYF. DNA of the CDR3: TGTGCCATCTCTCGGACTAGAGAGACCCAGTACTTC.

The chain is built from TRBV4-3 and TRBJ2-1; 12 bases match TRBD2. Germline CDR1 and CDR2: LGHNA and YSLEER. This CDR3 has 15 amino acids. Trimming cost V 4 bases and J 10 bases; bases outside gene matches: 8. CDR3 sequence reads: CASSPSGLAGGEQFF. CDR3 nucleotide sequence: TGCGCCAGCAGCCCGAGCGGGCTAGCGGGGGGGGAGCAGTTCTTC.

This clone was observed once. This rearrangement joins TRBV12-3 or TRBV12-4 to TRBJ2-7; D might be TRBD2 (5 bases). V was pared by 5 bases and J by 6 bases, with 14 bases between. This CDR3 has 13 amino acids. The CDR3 region has the DNA TGTGCCAGCAGTCCACAGCCCCGGGGCGAGCAGTACTTC. This gives the protein CASSPQPRGEQYF.

The chain uses TRBV11-3 and TRBJ2-1; D call uncertain. The CDR3 has 15 amino acids. The V end was cut by 0 bases, the J end by 2 bases, with 8 bases between. Germline CDR1 reads SGHNT; CDR2 reads YENEEA. The CDR3 coding sequence is TGTGCCAGCAGCTTAGAACCTGAGACCTACAATGAGCAGTTCTTC. It encodes CASSLEPETYNEQFF.

V and J are TRBV5-6 and TRBJ2-7; 11 bases are shared with TRBD2. Germline values: CDR1 SGHDT, CDR2 YYEEEE. V was pared by 0 bases and J by 0 bases, with 5 bases of the junction left unmatched. The CDR3 covers 17 residues. CDR3 residues: CASSLASGGISSYEQYF. The DNA for the CDR3 is TGTGCCAGCAGCTTGGCTAGCGGGGGGATTAGCTCCTACGAGCAGTACTTC.